The clone carrying this T cell receptor (beta chain) occurred many times. This sample was taken from a study of Graves' ophthalmopathy and Graves' hyperthyroidism. CDR3 regions of TCR beta were amplified from RNA transcripts. RT-PCR in the first round used HTBI primers; a second-round multiplex PCR followed. TCRdb itself ran the multiplex PCR reads through MiXCR, one entry per CDR3 protein. Here the sample spans about 500,000 distinct CDR3 sequences, about two fifths being singletons. Germline trimming cut 5 bases from V and 4 bases from J; bases unmatched to any gene: 6. Germline CDR1 and CDR2: SNHLY and FYNNEI. The CDR3 extends over 15 amino acids.

This rearrangement joins TRBV2 to TRBJ1-5, with 9 nucleotides matching TRBD1. This clonotype was obtained from an adult man with Graves' hyperthyroidism. The sample consisted of peripheral blood or thyroid tissue (not recorded which). In DNA form, the CDR3 reads TGTGCCAGCAGTTACCAGGGACAGGGAAATCAGCCCCAGCATTTT. Its protein product is CASSYQGQGNQPQHF.